This is a list of T cell receptor beta chains from one sample in a study of Graves' ophthalmopathy and Graves' hyperthyroidism. TCRdb itself ran the multiplex PCR reads through MiXCR, one entry per CDR3 protein. The repertoire holds some 1.1 million distinct CDR3 sequences, roughly 35% seen once, with around 10% in the top ten. The sample comprised peripheral blood or thyroid tissue (not recorded which). All receptors come from an adult man with Graves' hyperthyroidism. The CDR3 runs from the conserved cysteine through the conserved F or W. The D gene is left open where the match is weak. Size is omitted from some rows. Given values are once, few, many or a class for expanded clones.

d_gene: .; v_gene: TRBV7-2; abundance: many; j_gene: TRBJ1-6; CDR3aa: CASSLTGLNNSPLHF; CDR3nt: TGTGCCAGCAGCCTCACCGGGCTGAATAATTCACCCCTCCACTTT
d_gene: .; v_gene: TRBV5-6; abundance: .; j_gene: TRBJ1-1; CDR3aa: CASSFTFTEAFF; CDR3nt: TGTGCCAGCAGCTTTACGTTCACTGAAGCTTTCTTT
d_gene: TRBD1; v_gene: TRBV24-1; abundance: once; j_gene: TRBJ2-7; CDR3aa: CATSATGTGGSEQYF; CDR3nt: TGTGCCACCAGTGCAACCGGGACAGGGGGGAGCGAGCAGTACTTC
d_gene: .; v_gene: TRBV20-1; abundance: once; j_gene: TRBJ1-2; CDR3aa: CSAKLPQNYGYTF; CDR3nt: TGCAGTGCCAAGCTCCCACAGAACTATGGCTACACCTTC
d_gene: TRBD1; v_gene: TRBV9; abundance: many; j_gene: TRBJ1-5; CDR3aa: CASSLTGTDNQPQHF; CDR3nt: TGTGCCAGCAGCCTCACTGGGACAGATAATCAGCCCCAGCATTTT
d_gene: .; v_gene: TRBV7-2; abundance: .; j_gene: TRBJ1-3; CDR3aa: CASSLAGTNKGNTIYF; CDR3nt: TGTGCCAGCAGCTTAGCCGGGACAAATAAGGGAAACACCATATATTTT
d_gene: .; v_gene: TRBV29-1; abundance: .; j_gene: TRBJ1-1; CDR3aa: CSYDARNTEALF; CDR3nt: TGCAGCTACGACGCGAGGAACACTGAAGCTCTCTTT
d_gene: TRBD2; v_gene: TRBV29-1; abundance: .; j_gene: TRBJ2-5; CDR3aa: CSVGRGSGVRQETQYF; CDR3nt: TGCAGCGTTGGGCGGGGGAGTGGGGTCCGGCAAGAGACCCAGTACTTC
d_gene: .; v_gene: TRBV2; abundance: .; j_gene: TRBJ1-6; CDR3aa: CASSLTVGVESPLHF; CDR3nt: TGTGCCAGCAGCCTTACAGTAGGGGTTGAGTCACCCCTCCACTTT
d_gene: .; v_gene: TRBV20-1; abundance: many; j_gene: TRBJ2-7; CDR3aa: CSAQPWTPASYEQYF; CDR3nt: TGCAGTGCTCAGCCGTGGACACCAGCATCCTACGAGCAGTACTTC
d_gene: .; v_gene: TRBV25-1; abundance: .; j_gene: TRBJ1-2; CDR3aa: CATNQAYYGYTF; CDR3nt: TGTGCCACCAACCAGGCCTACTATGGCTACACCTTC
d_gene: .; v_gene: TRBV7-8; abundance: .; j_gene: TRBJ2-7; CDR3aa: CASRSLGGSYEQYF; CDR3nt: TGTGCCAGCAGATCCCTGGGGGGATCCTACGAGCAGTACTTC
d_gene: .; v_gene: TRBV20-1; abundance: few; j_gene: TRBJ1-1; CDR3aa: CSAPMGLVAEAFF; CDR3nt: TGCAGTGCCCCAATGGGGCTTGTGGCCGAAGCTTTCTTT
d_gene: .; v_gene: TRBV10-3; abundance: .; j_gene: TRBJ1-1; CDR3aa: CAISGNGETGNTEAFF; CDR3nt: TGTGCCATCAGTGGCAATGGGGAGACTGGGAACACTGAAGCTTTCTTT
d_gene: .; v_gene: TRBV29-1; abundance: many; j_gene: TRBJ2-7; CDR3aa: CSVEDIYEQYF; CDR3nt: TGCAGCGTTGAAGATATCTACGAGCAGTACTTC
d_gene: .; v_gene: TRBV7-9; abundance: many; j_gene: TRBJ1-5; CDR3aa: CASSLAPLQGIGSQHF; CDR3nt: TGTGCCAGCAGCTTAGCCCCCCTTCAAGGCATTGGGTCCCAGCATTTT
d_gene: .; v_gene: TRBV12-3/TRBV12-4; abundance: few; j_gene: TRBJ1-3; CDR3aa: CASSLPGTGNTIYF; CDR3nt: TGTGCCAGCAGTTTACCGGGGACTGGAAACACCATATATTTT
d_gene: .; v_gene: TRBV9; abundance: many; j_gene: TRBJ2-7; CDR3aa: CASSVAAGDEQYF; CDR3nt: TGTGCCAGCAGCGTAGCGGCAGGGGACGAGCAGTACTTC
d_gene: .; v_gene: TRBV4-3; abundance: many; j_gene: TRBJ1-2; CDR3aa: CASSQEHSERAGYTF; CDR3nt: TGCGCCAGCAGCCAAGAACACAGCGAGAGAGCTGGCTACACCTTC
d_gene: .; v_gene: TRBV4-1; abundance: many; j_gene: TRBJ2-5; CDR3aa: CASSQGRGGETQYF; CDR3nt: TGCGCCAGCAGCCAAGGCAGAGGGGGAGAGACCCAGTACTTC
d_gene: .; v_gene: TRBV20-1; abundance: many; j_gene: TRBJ1-1; CDR3aa: CSAIRGFNTEAFF; CDR3nt: TGCAGTGCCATCCGGGGGTTTAATACTGAAGCTTTCTTT
d_gene: .; v_gene: TRBV20-1; abundance: .; j_gene: TRBJ2-5; CDR3aa: CSALLRGTQYF; CDR3nt: TGCAGTGCTCTACTGAGAGGGACCCAGTACTTC
d_gene: TRBD2; v_gene: TRBV7-2; abundance: many; j_gene: TRBJ2-5; CDR3aa: CASSLAVGAGVGETQYF; CDR3nt: TGTGCCAGCAGCTTAGCAGTCGGAGCGGGGGTTGGAGAGACCCAGTACTTC
d_gene: .; v_gene: TRBV5-1; abundance: .; j_gene: TRBJ1-2; CDR3aa: CASSPLGGEFDGYTF; CDR3nt: TGCGCCAGCAGCCCCTTGGGGGGAGAGTTCGATGGCTACACCTTC
d_gene: .; v_gene: TRBV6-5; abundance: few; j_gene: TRBJ1-5; CDR3aa: CASSWIGANQPQHF; CDR3nt: TGTGCCAGCAGTTGGATCGGGGCGAATCAGCCCCAGCATTTT
d_gene: .; v_gene: TRBV7-8; abundance: many; j_gene: TRBJ2-5; CDR3aa: CASSSYPQETQYF; CDR3nt: TGTGCCAGCAGCTCGTACCCCCAAGAGACCCAGTACTTC
d_gene: .; v_gene: TRBV7-9; abundance: many; j_gene: TRBJ2-2; CDR3aa: CASSLFSPNTGELFF; CDR3nt: TGTGCCAGCAGCTTATTTAGCCCGAACACCGGGGAGCTGTTTTTT
d_gene: .; v_gene: TRBV7-8; abundance: many; j_gene: TRBJ2-7; CDR3aa: CASSLGEWGEQYF; CDR3nt: TGTGCCAGCAGCTTGGGGGAGTGGGGCGAGCAGTACTTC
d_gene: .; v_gene: TRBV20-1; abundance: many; j_gene: TRBJ1-4; CDR3aa: CSALNPAENEKLFF; CDR3nt: TGCAGTGCCCTCAACCCGGCGGAAAATGAAAAACTGTTTTTT
d_gene: .; v_gene: TRBV7-9; abundance: many; j_gene: TRBJ1-3; CDR3aa: CASDSGGNTIYF; CDR3nt: TGTGCCAGCGATTCGGGTGGAAACACCATATATTTT
d_gene: TRBD2; v_gene: TRBV7-9; abundance: few; j_gene: TRBJ2-2; CDR3aa: CASRQLAGGPTSGTGELFF; CDR3nt: TGTGCCAGCAGGCAACTAGCGGGAGGGCCTACTTCGGGAACCGGGGAGCTGTTTTTT
d_gene: .; v_gene: TRBV30; abundance: .; j_gene: TRBJ1-1; CDR3aa: CAWSLGGGAFF; CDR3nt: TGTGCCTGGAGCCTGGGAGGGGGAGCTTTCTTT
d_gene: .; v_gene: TRBV5-1; abundance: many; j_gene: TRBJ1-1; CDR3aa: CASSKLNRDPWTEAFF; CDR3nt: TGCGCCAGCAGCAAGTTAAACAGGGACCCGTGGACTGAAGCTTTCTTT
d_gene: TRBD1; v_gene: TRBV2; abundance: .; j_gene: TRBJ1-2; CDR3aa: CATASSQGVTYGYTF; CDR3nt: TGTGCCACCGCAAGTTCGCAGGGGGTGACCTATGGCTACACCTTC
d_gene: .; v_gene: TRBV6-6; abundance: .; j_gene: TRBJ1-1; CDR3aa: CASSSWGEAFF; CDR3nt: TGTGCCAGCAGTTCCTGGGGTGAAGCTTTCTTT
d_gene: .; v_gene: TRBV10-3; abundance: many; j_gene: TRBJ1-5; CDR3aa: CASSPGPRQPQHF; CDR3nt: TGTGCCAGCTCTCCGGGGCCTAGGCAGCCCCAGCATTTT
d_gene: TRBD1; v_gene: TRBV20-1; abundance: .; j_gene: TRBJ1-2; CDR3aa: CSARVLRTGGLLIYGYTF; CDR3nt: TGCAGTGCTAGAGTGTTGAGGACAGGGGGACTTTTAATCTATGGCTACACCTTC
d_gene: TRBD1; v_gene: TRBV20-1; abundance: many; j_gene: TRBJ2-7; CDR3aa: CSARGQGLSYEQYF; CDR3nt: TGCAGTGCTAGGGGACAGGGCCTATCCTACGAGCAGTACTTC
d_gene: .; v_gene: TRBV5-1; abundance: many; j_gene: TRBJ1-4; CDR3aa: CASSLDNSDEKLFF; CDR3nt: TGCGCCAGCAGCTTGGACAATTCGGATGAAAAACTGTTTTTT
d_gene: .; v_gene: TRBV5-6; abundance: .; j_gene: TRBJ1-1; CDR3aa: CASYRSSYTEAFF; CDR3nt: TGTGCCAGCTATAGGAGCTCTTACACTGAAGCTTTCTTT
d_gene: .; v_gene: TRBV4-1; abundance: .; j_gene: TRBJ1-2; CDR3aa: CASSQEPKRGYGYTF; CDR3nt: TGCGCCAGCAGCCAAGAGCCAAAGAGGGGCTATGGCTACACCTTC
d_gene: .; v_gene: TRBV6-5; abundance: .; j_gene: TRBJ2-5; CDR3aa: CATDSGEETQYF; CDR3nt: TGTGCCACAGACAGTGGCGAAGAGACCCAGTACTTC
d_gene: TRBD2; v_gene: TRBV20-1; abundance: .; j_gene: TRBJ2-5; CDR3aa: CSATKGLAGRTRFF; CDR3nt: TGCAGTGCTACAAAGGGACTAGCGGGAAGAACCAGGTTCTTC
d_gene: TRBD1; v_gene: TRBV5-1; abundance: .; j_gene: TRBJ2-2; CDR3aa: CASSPRATGAPGELFF; CDR3nt: TGCGCCAGCAGCCCCCGGGCGACAGGGGCCCCCGGGGAGCTGTTTTTT
d_gene: .; v_gene: TRBV7-8; abundance: few; j_gene: TRBJ1-1; CDR3aa: CASSQVGFEAFF; CDR3nt: TGCGCCAGCAGCCAAGTTGGATTTGAAGCTTTCTTT
d_gene: TRBD2; v_gene: TRBV6-5; abundance: few; j_gene: TRBJ2-7; CDR3aa: CASESSGSTYEQYF; CDR3nt: TGTGCCAGCGAGTCAAGCGGGAGTACCTACGAGCAGTACTTC
d_gene: TRBD1; v_gene: TRBV7-9; abundance: many; j_gene: TRBJ1-2; CDR3aa: CASSLEDREIPHYGYTF; CDR3nt: TGTGCCAGCAGCTTAGAAGACAGGGAAATCCCCCACTATGGCTACACCTTC